This TCR beta chain comes out of a study of T cells in Graves' hyperthyroidism and ophthalmopathy. Diagnoses rested on clinical symptoms, serum thyroxine and TRAb, thyroid ultrasound and orbital computed tomography. The CDR3 has 15 amino acids. The germline V gene has CDR1 SNHLY and CDR2 FYNNEI. V dropped 6 bases and J dropped 3; count of bases not matched to a gene: 8. There were TCR beta CDR3 regions amplified from RNA transcripts. HTBI primers drove first-round RT-PCR of the TCR CDR3. TCRdb analysed the multiplex PCR reads with MiXCR anew, one entry per CDR3 protein. Seen here are about 360,000 distinct CDR3 sequences, 25% observed once, and the top ten hold 73%.

Sequencing was done on a sample of blood. The genes are TRBV2 and TRBJ2-4, with TRBD1 matching 7 bases. The TCR sequence derives from a man in his fifties or sixties with Graves' hyperthyroidism. The DNA for the CDR3 is TGTGCCAGCAGCACAGGGGCCGTTGGCAAAAACATTCAGTACTTC. It is translated as CASSTGAVGKNIQYF.